This T cell receptor (beta chain) was identified during a study of vaccination effects on CD4 cells after COVID-19. Before sequencing, viral peptide pools were used by the ViraFEST assay to expand antigen-specific CD4+ T cells. At the end of approximately 10 days of culture, CD4+ T cells were isolated. Nucleocapsid antibodies stayed negative before and after vaccination, showing no earlier SARS-CoV-2 infection. The CDR3 consists of 16 residues. The ends lost 0 bases at V and 7 bases at J; junction bases unmatched: 5. Germline V gene sequence: CDR1 LNHNV, CDR2 YYDKDF (reference sequence). With respect to this clone: The target antigen is unknown.

TCRdb's table, derived via immunoSEQ multiplex PCR, lists solely in-frame clones and lacks some. The sample yields 9,000 to 13,000 clones, approximately 74% seen once. The TCR sequence derives from a human donor who received a COVID-19 vaccine. The specimen comprised CD4+ T cells from PBMCs cultured with HCoV-229E spike peptides, sampled before COVID-19 vaccination. The chain recombines TRBV15 with TRBJ2-1; 11 positions agree with TRBD2. CDR3 residues: CATSRELAGEVNEQFF. The CDR3 coding sequence is TGTGCCACCAGCAGAGAACTAGCGGGAGAGGTAAATGAGCAGTTCTTC.